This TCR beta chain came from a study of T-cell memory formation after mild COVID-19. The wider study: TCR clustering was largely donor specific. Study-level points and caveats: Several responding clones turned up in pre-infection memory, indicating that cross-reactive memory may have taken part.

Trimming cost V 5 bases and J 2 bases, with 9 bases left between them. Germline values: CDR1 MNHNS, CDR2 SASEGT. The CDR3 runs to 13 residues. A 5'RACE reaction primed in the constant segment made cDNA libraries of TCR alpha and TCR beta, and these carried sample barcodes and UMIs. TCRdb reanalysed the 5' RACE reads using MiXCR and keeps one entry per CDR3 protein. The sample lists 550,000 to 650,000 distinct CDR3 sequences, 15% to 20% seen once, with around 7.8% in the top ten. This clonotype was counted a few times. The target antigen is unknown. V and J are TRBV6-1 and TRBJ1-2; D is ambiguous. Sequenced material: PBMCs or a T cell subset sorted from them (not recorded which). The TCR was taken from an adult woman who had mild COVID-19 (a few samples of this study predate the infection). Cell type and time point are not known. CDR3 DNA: TGTGCCAGCAGTCCTAAAAAAAACTATGGCTACACCTTC. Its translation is CASSPKKNYGYTF.